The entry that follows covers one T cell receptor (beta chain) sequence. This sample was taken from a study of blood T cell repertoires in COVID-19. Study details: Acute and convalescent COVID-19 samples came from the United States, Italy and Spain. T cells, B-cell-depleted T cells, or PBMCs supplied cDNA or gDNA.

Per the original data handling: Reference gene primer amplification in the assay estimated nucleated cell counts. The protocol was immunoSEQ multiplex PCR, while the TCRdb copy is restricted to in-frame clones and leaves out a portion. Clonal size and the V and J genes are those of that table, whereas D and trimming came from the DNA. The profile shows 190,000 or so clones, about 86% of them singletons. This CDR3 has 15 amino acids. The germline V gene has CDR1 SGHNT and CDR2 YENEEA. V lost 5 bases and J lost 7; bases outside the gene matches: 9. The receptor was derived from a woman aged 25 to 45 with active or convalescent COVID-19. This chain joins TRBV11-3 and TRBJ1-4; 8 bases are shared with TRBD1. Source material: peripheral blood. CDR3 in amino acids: CASSPRQGSSEKLFF. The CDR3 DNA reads TGTGCCAGCAGCCCCCGACAGGGGTCGTCTGAAAAACTGTTTTTT.